This TCR beta chain was captured in a study of metastatic and nonmetastatic thyroid tumors. Study-level background: Malignant thyroid and benign thyroid patients provided blood and tumor or nodule tissue whose repertoires were compared. Study-level findings and limits: A significant increase in TCR beta diversity was reportedly seen in malignant thyroid tumors relative to benign nodules, in blood and tumor.

Original handling: It was from CDR3 differences across clinicopathological groups that a distant-metastasis classifier for papillary thyroid cancer was built. TCRdb re-analyzed the PCR reads through MiXCR. For this entry, the V and J calls and clone size follow TCRdb and not the study's own pipeline. The sample consists of 35,000 to 50,000 clones, over 10% of them appearing once. As for this clone: Its antigen is as yet unknown. A much larger clone differs by one base, so this may be a read error.

V lost 1 base, J lost 7 bases, and 5 bases lay in between. The CDR3 extends over 12 amino acids. CDR1 and CDR2 from the germline V gene are SNHLY and FYNNEI. No patient received treatment before thyroid surgery. The sample consisted of blood. The receptor's source is a male donor with papillary thyroid cancer or a benign thyroid nodule (not recorded which). Some clones in this sample may be carry-over from other donors' samples. This rearrangement joins TRBV2 to TRBJ1-5; D remains ambiguous. The CDR3 DNA sequence: TGTGCCAGCAGTGAAGTCCCGCAGCCCCAGCATTTT. Translation: CASSEVPQPQHF.